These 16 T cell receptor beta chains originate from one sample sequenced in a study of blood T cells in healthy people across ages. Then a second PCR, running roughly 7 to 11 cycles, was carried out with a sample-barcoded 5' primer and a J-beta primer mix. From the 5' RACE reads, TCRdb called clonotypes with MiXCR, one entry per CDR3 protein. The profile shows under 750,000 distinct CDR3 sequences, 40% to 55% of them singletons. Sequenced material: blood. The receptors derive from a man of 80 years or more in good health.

The CDR3 here is CSAGREGTYEQYF. The CDR3 DNA sequence: TGCAGCGCCGGAAGGGAGGGCACCTACGAGCAGTACTTC. The chain has TRBV29-1 and TRBJ2-7; 7 bases align to TRBD2. The germline V gene has CDR1 SQVTM and CDR2 ANQGSEA. V gave up 7 bases and J gave up 2 bases; unmatched junction bases: 8. CDR3 size: 13 residues.

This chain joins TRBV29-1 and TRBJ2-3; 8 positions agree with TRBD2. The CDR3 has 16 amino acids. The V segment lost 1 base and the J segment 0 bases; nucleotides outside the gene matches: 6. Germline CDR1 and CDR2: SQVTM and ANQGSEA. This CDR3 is CSVEGRGGPSTDTQYF. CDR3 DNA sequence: TGCAGCGTTGAAGGTCGGGGGGGCCCCAGCACAGATACGCAGTATTTT.

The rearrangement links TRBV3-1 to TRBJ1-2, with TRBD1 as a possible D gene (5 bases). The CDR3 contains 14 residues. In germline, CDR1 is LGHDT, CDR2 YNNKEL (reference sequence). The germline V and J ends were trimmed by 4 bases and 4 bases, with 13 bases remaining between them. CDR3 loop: CASSPGAGRYGYTF. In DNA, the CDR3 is TGTGCCAGCAGCCCCGGCGCGGGACGCTATGGCTACACCTTC.

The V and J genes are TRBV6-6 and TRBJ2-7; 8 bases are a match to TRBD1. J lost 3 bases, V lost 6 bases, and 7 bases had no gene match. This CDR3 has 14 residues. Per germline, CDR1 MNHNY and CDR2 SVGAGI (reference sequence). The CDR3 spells CASRPTGVVYEQYF. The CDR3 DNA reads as TGTGCCAGCAGGCCGACAGGGGTTGTCTACGAGCAGTACTTC.

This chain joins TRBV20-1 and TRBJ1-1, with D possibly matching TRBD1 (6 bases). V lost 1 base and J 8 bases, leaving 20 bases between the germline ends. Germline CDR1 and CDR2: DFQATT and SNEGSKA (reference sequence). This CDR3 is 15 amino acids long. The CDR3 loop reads CSARVRVGGPREAFF. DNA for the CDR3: TGCAGTGCTAGAGTTAGGGTAGGGGGACCTCGGGAAGCTTTCTTT.

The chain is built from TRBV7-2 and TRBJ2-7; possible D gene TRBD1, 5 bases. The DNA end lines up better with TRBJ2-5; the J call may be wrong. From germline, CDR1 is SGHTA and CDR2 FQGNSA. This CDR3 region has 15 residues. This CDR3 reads CASSLLGVGAETQYF. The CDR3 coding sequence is TGTGCCAGCAGCTTATTGGGCGTTGGGGCGGAGACCCAGTACTTC.

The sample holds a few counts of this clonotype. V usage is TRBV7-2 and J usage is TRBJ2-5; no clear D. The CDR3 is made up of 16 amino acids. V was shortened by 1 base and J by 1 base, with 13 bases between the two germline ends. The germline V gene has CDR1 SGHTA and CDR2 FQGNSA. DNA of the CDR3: TGTGCCAGCAGCTTAGGCCGTGGGGTAGTCCAAGAGACCCAGTACTTC. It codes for CASSLGRGVVQETQYF.

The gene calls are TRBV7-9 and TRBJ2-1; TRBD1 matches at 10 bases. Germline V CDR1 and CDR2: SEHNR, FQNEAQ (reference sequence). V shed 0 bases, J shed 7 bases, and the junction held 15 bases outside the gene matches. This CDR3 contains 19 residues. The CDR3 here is CASSLALRPGQGRLNEQFF. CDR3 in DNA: TGTGCCAGCAGCTTAGCGCTTCGACCGGGACAGGGGCGATTGAATGAGCAGTTCTTC. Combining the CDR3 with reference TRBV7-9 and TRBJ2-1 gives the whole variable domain DTGVSQNPRHKITKRGQNVTFRCDPISEHNRLYWYRQTLGQGPEFLTYFQNEAQLEKSRLLSDRFSAERPKGSFSTLEIQRTEQGDSAMYLCASSLALRPGQGRLNEQFFGPGTRLTVL.

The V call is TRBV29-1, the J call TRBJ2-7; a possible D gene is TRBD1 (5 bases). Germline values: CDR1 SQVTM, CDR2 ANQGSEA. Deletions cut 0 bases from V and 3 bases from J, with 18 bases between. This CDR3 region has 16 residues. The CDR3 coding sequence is TGCAGCGTTGAAGACCCGACAGAGATTATGAACTACGAGCAGTACTTC. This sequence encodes CSVEDPTEIMNYEQYF.

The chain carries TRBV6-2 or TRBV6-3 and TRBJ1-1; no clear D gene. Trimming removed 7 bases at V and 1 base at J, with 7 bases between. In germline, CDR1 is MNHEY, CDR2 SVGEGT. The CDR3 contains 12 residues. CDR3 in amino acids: CASNHPNTEAFF. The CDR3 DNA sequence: TGTGCCAGCAACCACCCGAACACTGAAGCTTTCTTT.

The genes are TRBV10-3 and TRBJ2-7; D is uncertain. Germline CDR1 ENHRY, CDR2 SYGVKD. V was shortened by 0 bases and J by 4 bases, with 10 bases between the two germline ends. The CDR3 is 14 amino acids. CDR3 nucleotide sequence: TGTGCCATCAGTGAGTCGAAATCAGAGTACGAGCAGTACTTC. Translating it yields CAISESKSEYEQYF.

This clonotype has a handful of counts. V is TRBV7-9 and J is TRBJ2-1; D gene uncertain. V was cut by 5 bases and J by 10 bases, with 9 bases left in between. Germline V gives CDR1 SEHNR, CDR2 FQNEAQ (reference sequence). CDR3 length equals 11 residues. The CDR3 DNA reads TGTGCCAGCAGCCCCGCTGGAGAGCAGTTCTTC. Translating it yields CASSPAGEQFF.

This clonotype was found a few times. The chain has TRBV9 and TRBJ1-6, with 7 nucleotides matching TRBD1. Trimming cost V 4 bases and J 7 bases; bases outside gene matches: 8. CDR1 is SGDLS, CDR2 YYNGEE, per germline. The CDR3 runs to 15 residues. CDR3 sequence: CASSPRTGQNSPLHF. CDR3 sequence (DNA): TGTGCCAGCAGCCCAAGGACAGGTCAGAATTCACCCCTCCACTTT.

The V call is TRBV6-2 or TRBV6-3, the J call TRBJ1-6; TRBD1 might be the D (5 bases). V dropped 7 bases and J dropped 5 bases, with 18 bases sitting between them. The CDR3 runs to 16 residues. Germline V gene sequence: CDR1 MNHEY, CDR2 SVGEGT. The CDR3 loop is CASTVSRTPNNSPLHF. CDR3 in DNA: TGTGCCAGCACAGTTTCTCGGACACCTAATAATTCACCCCTCCACTTT.

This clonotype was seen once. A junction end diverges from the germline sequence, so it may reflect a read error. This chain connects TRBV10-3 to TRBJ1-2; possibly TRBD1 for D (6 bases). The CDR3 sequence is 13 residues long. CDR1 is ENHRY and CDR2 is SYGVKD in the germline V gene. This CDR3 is CVIRTDGNYGYTF. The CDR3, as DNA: TGTGTCATCAGGACAGACGGTAACTATGGCTACACCTTC.

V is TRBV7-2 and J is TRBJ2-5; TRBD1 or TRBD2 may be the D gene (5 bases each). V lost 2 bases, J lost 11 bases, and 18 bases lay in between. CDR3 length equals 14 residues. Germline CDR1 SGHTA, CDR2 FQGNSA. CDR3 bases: TGTGCCAGCAGCTTAATGGGACCTTCTTGGGAGCAGTACTTC. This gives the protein CASSLMGPSWEQYF.